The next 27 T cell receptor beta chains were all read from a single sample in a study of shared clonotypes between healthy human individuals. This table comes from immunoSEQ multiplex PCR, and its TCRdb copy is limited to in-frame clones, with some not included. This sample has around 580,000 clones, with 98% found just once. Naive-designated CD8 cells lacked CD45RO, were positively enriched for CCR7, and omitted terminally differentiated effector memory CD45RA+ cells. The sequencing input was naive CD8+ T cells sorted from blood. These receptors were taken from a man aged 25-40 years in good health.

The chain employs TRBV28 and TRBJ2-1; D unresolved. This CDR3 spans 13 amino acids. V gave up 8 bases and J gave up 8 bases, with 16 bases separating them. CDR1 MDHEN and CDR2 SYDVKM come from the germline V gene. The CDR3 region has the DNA TGTGCCAGCGGAGCTCCTCTGAGGTATGAGCAGTTCTTC. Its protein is CASGAPLRYEQFF.

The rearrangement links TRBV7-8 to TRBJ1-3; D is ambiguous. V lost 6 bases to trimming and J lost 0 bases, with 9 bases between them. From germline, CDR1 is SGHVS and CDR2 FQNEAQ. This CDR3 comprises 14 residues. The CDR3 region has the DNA TGTGCCAGCAGAGGACCGACCTCTGGAAACACCATATATTTT. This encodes CASRGPTSGNTIYF.

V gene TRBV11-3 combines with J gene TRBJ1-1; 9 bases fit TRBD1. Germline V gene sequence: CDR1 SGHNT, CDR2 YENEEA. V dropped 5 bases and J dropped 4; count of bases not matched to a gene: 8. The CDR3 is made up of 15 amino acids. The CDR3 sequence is CASSPWTGDATEAFF. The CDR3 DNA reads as TGTGCCAGCAGCCCCTGGACAGGGGACGCCACTGAAGCTTTCTTT.

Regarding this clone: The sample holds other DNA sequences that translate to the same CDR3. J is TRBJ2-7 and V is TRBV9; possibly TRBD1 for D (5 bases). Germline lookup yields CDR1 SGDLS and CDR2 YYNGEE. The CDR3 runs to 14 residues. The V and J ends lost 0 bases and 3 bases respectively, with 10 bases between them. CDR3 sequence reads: CASSVGQGNYEQYF. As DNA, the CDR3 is TGTGCCAGCAGCGTAGGTCAGGGTAACTACGAGCAGTACTTC. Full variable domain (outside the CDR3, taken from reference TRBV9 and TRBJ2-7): DSGVTQTPKHLITATGQRVTLRCSPRSGDLSVYWYQQSLDQGLQFLIQYYNGEERAKGNILERFSAQQFPDLHSELNLSSLELGDSALYFCASSVGQGNYEQYFGPGTRLTVT.

This CDR3 reads CASSQERFGSYEQYF. As DNA, the CDR3 is TGCGCCAGCAGCCAAGAGAGGTTTGGGTCCTACGAGCAGTACTTC. The chain is built from TRBV4-3 and TRBJ2-7; D gene uncertain. Looked up from germline, CDR1 is LGHNA and CDR2 is YSLEER. The CDR3 extends over 15 amino acids. Trimming cost V 0 bases and J 1 base, with 10 bases left between them.

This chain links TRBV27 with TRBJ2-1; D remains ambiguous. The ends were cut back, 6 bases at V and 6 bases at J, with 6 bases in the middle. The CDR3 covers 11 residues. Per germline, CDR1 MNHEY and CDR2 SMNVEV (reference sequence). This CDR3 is CASRDINEQFF. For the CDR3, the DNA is TGTGCCAGCAGAGATATCAATGAGCAGTTCTTC.

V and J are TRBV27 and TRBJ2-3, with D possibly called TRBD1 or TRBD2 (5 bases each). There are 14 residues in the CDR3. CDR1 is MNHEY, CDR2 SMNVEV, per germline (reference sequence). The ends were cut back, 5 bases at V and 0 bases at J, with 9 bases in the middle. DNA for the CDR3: TGTGCCAGCAGTCCAGGGAGTAGCACAGATACGCAGTATTTT. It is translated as CASSPGSSTDTQYF.

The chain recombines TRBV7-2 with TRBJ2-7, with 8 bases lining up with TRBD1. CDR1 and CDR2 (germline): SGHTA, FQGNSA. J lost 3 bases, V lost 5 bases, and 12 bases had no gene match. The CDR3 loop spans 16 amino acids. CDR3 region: CASSRSQTGADYEQYF. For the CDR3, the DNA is TGTGCCAGCAGCCGGTCCCAGACAGGGGCCGACTACGAGCAGTACTTC.

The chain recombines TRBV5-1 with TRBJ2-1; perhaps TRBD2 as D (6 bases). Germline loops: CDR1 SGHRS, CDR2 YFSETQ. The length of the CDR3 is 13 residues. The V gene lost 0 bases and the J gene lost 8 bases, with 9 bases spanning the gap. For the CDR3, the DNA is TGCGCCAGCAGCTTGGGACTAGAGGATGAGCAGTTCTTC. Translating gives CASSLGLEDEQFF.

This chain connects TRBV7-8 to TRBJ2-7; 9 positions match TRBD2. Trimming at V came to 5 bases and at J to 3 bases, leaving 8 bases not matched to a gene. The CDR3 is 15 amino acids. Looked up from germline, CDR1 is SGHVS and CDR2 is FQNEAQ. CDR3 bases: TGTGCCAGCAGCGGGAGGCGGGAGGGTGACTACGAGCAGTACTTC. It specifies CASSGRREGDYEQYF.

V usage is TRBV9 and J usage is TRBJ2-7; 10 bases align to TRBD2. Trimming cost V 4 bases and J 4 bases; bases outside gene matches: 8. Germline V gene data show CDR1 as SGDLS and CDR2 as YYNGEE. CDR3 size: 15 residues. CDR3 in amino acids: CASSPGASGSYEQYF. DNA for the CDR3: TGTGCCAGCAGCCCAGGGGCTAGCGGGAGTTACGAGCAGTACTTC.

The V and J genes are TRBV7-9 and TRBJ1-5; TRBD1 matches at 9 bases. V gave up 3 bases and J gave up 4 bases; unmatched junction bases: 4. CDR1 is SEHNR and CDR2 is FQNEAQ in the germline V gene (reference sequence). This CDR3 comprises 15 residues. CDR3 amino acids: CASSLSGQGNQPQHF. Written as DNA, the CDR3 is TGTGCCAGCAGCTTGTCGGGACAGGGTAATCAGCCCCAGCATTTT.

The CDR3 is CASSRYYKREGSYEQYF. The CDR3 bases are TGTGCCAGCAGTAGATACTATAAGCGGGAGGGCTCCTACGAGCAGTACTTC. The J gene is TRBJ2-7, the V gene TRBV27; 10 nucleotides match TRBD2. Germline V gene sequence: CDR1 MNHEY, CDR2 SMNVEV (reference sequence). This CDR3 contains 17 residues. The J segment lost 0 bases and the V segment lost 5 bases, leaving 10 bases of the junction unmatched.

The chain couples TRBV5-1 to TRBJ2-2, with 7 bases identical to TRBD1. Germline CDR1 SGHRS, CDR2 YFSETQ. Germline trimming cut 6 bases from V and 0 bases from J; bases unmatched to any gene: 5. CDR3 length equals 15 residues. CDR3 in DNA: TGCGCCAGCACTCCGGACAGGACGAACACCGGGGAGCTGTTTTTT. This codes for CASTPDRTNTGELFF. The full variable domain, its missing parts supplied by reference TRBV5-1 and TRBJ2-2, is KAGVTQTPRYLIKTRGQQVTLSCSPISGHRSVSWYQQTPGQGLQFLFEYFSETQRNKGNFPGRFSGRQFSNSRSEMNVSTLELGDSALYLCASTPDRTNTGELFFGEGSRLTVL.

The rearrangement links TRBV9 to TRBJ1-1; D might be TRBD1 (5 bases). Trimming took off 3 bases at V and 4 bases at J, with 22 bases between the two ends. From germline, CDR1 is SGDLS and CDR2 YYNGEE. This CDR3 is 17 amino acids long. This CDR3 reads CASSGPERGALGTEAFF. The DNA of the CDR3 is TGTGCCAGCAGCGGCCCCGAACGCGGGGCGCTGGGCACTGAAGCTTTCTTT. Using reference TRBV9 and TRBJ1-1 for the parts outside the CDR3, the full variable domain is DSGVTQTPKHLITATGQRVTLRCSPRSGDLSVYWYQQSLDQGLQFLIQYYNGEERAKGNILERFSAQQFPDLHSELNLSSLELGDSALYFCASSGPERGALGTEAFFGQGTRLTVV.

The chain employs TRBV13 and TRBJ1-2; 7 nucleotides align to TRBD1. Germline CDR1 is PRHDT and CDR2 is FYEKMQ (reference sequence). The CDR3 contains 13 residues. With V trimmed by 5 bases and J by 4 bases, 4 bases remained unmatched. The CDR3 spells CASSQGQLYGYTF. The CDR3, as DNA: TGTGCCAGCAGCCAGGGACAGCTCTATGGCTACACCTTC. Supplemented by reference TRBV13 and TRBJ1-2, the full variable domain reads AAGVIQSPRHLIKEKRETATLKCYPIPRHDTVYWYQQGPGQDPQFLISFYEKMQSDKGSIPDRFSAQQFSDYHSELNMSSLELGDSALYFCASSQGQLYGYTFGSGTRLTVV.

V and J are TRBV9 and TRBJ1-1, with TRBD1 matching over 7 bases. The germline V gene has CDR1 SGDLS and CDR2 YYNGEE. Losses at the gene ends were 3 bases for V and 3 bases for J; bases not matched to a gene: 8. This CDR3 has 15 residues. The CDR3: CASSAQGSGDTEAFF. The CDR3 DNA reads TGTGCCAGCAGCGCACAGGGGTCCGGAGACACTGAAGCTTTCTTT.

The CDR3 protein is CASSGKPTRTASNQPQHF. DNA for the CDR3: TGTGCCAGCAGCGGAAAGCCCACTCGGACGGCTAGCAATCAGCCCCAGCATTTT. V usage is TRBV2 and J usage is TRBJ1-5; D is unresolved. The germline gives CDR1 SNHLY, CDR2 FYNNEI. V gave up 6 bases and J gave up 0 bases, with 21 bases separating them. This CDR3 is built from 18 residues.

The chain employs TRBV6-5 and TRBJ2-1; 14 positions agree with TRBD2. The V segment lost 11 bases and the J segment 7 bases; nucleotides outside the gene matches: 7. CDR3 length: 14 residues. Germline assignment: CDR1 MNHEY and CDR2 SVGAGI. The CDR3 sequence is CASWGLAGVNEQFF. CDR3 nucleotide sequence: TGTGCCTCTTGGGGACTAGCGGGAGTTAATGAGCAGTTCTTC.

The DNA for the CDR3 is TGTGCCAGCACCCACGATCCGAAGCGGGAAAGCACAGATACGCAGTATTTT. Its translation is CASTHDPKRESTDTQYF. The chain recombines TRBV7-6 with TRBJ2-3, with 7 bases matching TRBD2. V gave up 7 bases and J gave up 0 bases; unmatched junction bases: 13. CDR1 and CDR2 from the germline V gene are SGHVS and FNYEAQ. The CDR3 has 17 amino acids.

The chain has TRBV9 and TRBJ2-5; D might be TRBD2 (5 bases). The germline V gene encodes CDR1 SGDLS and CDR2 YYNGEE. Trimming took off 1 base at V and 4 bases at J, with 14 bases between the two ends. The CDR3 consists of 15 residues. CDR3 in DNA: TGTGCCAGCAGCGTATATAGCGATAAGGGAGAGACCCAGTACTTC. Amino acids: CASSVYSDKGETQYF.

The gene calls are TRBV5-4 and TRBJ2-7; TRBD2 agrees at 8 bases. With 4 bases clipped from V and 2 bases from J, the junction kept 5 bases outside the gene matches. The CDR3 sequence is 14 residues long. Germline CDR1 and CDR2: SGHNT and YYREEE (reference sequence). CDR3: CASSPGTSPYEQYF. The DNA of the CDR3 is TGTGCCAGCAGCCCAGGGACTAGTCCCTACGAGCAGTACTTC.

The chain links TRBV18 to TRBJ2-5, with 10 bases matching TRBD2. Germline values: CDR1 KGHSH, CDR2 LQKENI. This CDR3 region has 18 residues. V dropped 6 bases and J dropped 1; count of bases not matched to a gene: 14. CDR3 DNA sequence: TGTGCCAGCTCTACCGGCAAAGCGGGAGGGCCTGGCCAAGAGACCCAGTACTTC. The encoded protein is CASSTGKAGGPGQETQYF.

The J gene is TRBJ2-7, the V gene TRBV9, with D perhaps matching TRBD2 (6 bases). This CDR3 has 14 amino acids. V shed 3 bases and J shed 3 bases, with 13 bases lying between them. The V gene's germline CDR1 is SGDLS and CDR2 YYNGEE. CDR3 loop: CASSGRDSNYEQYF. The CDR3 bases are TGTGCCAGCAGCGGTCGGGACTCTAACTACGAGCAGTACTTC.

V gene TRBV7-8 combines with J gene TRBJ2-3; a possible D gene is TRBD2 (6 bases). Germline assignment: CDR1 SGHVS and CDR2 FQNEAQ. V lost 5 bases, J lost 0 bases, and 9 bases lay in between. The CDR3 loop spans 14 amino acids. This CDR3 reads CASSPGTSTDTQYF. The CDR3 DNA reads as TGTGCCAGCAGCCCTGGGACTAGCACAGATACGCAGTATTTT.

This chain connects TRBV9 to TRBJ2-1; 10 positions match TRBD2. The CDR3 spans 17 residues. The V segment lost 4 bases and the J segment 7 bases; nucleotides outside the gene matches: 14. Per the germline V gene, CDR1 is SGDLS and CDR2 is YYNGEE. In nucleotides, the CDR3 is TGTGCCAGCAGCCCCAATGCTCCTAGCGGGAGTGGAAATGAGCAGTTCTTC. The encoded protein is CASSPNAPSGSGNEQFF.

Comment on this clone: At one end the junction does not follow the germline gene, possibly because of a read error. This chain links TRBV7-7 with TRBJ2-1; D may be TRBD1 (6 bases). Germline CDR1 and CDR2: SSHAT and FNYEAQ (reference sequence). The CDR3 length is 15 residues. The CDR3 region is CASSLWGLEDNEQFF. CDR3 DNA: TGTGCTAGCAGCTTATGGGGGCTAGAAGACAATGAGCAGTTCTTC.